Below, 20 T cell receptor beta chains from the same sample are listed, as sequenced in a study of spatial heterogeneity in lung cancer. The time point here: sample taken at primary tumor resection. Unsorted whole RNA of tumor, nontumor lung or frozen PBMC was sequenced. Via MiXCR, TCRdb re-called the 5' RACE reads, giving one row per CDR3 protein. This repertoire shows about 11,000 distinct CDR3 sequences, 3% to 4.5% found once; its top ten account for 6% to 9.5%. The sequences come from normal lung tissue next to the tumor, collected at surgery. The source of these receptors is a male donor with early-stage non-small cell lung cancer.

A note on this clonotype: This beta chain is off target for a library built for alpha chains, so its abundance means little. The rearrangement links TRBV9 to TRBJ2-3; D is possibly TRBD2 (5 bases). Germline V gene sequence: CDR1 SGDLS, CDR2 YYNGEE. V lost 6 bases and J 2 bases, leaving 22 bases between the germline ends. The CDR3 spans 17 residues. The CDR3 is CASNQRSGGLNTDTQYF. The CDR3 DNA is TGTGCCAGCAATCAGCGGAGCGGCGGGCTTAACACAGATACGCAGTATTTT.

This clonotype has ten or more counts. This beta chain is an off-target read within a library intended for alpha chains, so its frequency means little. The chain joins TRBV7-2 to TRBJ1-5; D may be TRBD1 (5 bases). CDR3 length: 16 amino acids. Trimming took off 4 bases at V and 7 bases at J, with 20 bases between the two ends. CDR1 and CDR2 (germline): SGHTA, FQGNSA. The CDR3 is CASSWWGRGEGQPQHF. The CDR3 bases are TGTGCCAGCAGCTGGTGGGGGAGGGGCGAAGGACAGCCCCAGCATTTT.

As for this clonotype: The size of this beta chain means little, since it is a stray read in a library made for alpha chains. The chain is built from TRBV6-1 and TRBJ1-2, with TRBD1 as a possible D gene (6 bases). Germline loops: CDR1 MNHNS, CDR2 SASEGT. V lost 7 bases to trimming and J lost 5 bases, with 23 bases between them. This CDR3 comprises 16 residues. This CDR3 reads CASTGLGQGILYGYTF. CDR3 bases: TGTGCCAGCACCGGTTTGGGCCAGGGGATTTTGTATGGCTACACCTTC.

Comments on this clonotype: This beta chain was picked up by a library intended for alpha chains and is off target, so its count carries little meaning. This chain uses TRBV7-8 with TRBJ2-1; D gene ambiguous. Trimming cost V 2 bases and J 0 bases, with 8 bases left between them. This CDR3 region has 15 residues. Germline V gene sequence: CDR1 SGHVS, CDR2 FQNEAQ. As DNA, the CDR3 is TGTGCCAGCAGCTTAAAATCGCGCTCCTACAATGAGCAGTTCTTC. Its protein is CASSLKSRSYNEQFF.

Points on this clonotype: Since it is a stray read in a library aimed at alpha chains, this beta chain has a size that is not meaningful. The V and J genes are TRBV7-9 and TRBJ2-7, with TRBD1 matching over 9 bases. This CDR3 comprises 16 residues. V trimming: 5 bases; J trimming: 4 bases; junction bases outside the gene matches: 12. CDR1 and CDR2 from the germline V gene are SEHNR and FQNEAQ (reference sequence). In nucleotides, the CDR3 is TGTGCCAGCAGCCCCAAAGAAGGGACAGGGATGTACGAGCAGTACTTC. Its protein is CASSPKEGTGMYEQYF.

In its sample, this clonotype was seen many times. This beta chain appears as a stray read in a library generated for alpha chains; its size is not informative. The chain carries TRBV20-1 and TRBJ1-5, with 7 bases that match TRBD1. CDR1 and CDR2 from the germline V gene are DFQATT and SNEGSKA (reference sequence). This CDR3 contains 15 residues. V dropped 7 bases and J dropped 2; count of bases not matched to a gene: 11. CDR3 protein: CSVKGGTAGNQPQHF. CDR3 in DNA: TGCAGTGTTAAAGGCGGGACAGCGGGCAATCAGCCCCAGCATTTT.

Ten or more counts support this clonotype. This beta chain represents an off-target read in a library built for alpha chains; its size is of limited meaning. V and J are TRBV20-1 and TRBJ2-7, with a tentative D call TRBD2 (5 bases). The CDR3 is 15 amino acids. Germline assignment: CDR1 DFQATT and CDR2 SNEGSKA (reference sequence). Trimming removed 0 bases at V and 0 bases at J, with 12 bases between. CDR3 in DNA: TGCAGTGCTAGAGATGTAGTCGGGGTCTCCTACGAGCAGTACTTC. This sequence encodes CSARDVVGVSYEQYF.

This clonotype was counted at least ten times. In a library made to pick up alpha chains, this beta chain is a stray read with a size that means little. The chain employs TRBV20-1 and TRBJ2-7; 12 bases align to TRBD2. Germline lookup yields CDR1 DFQATT and CDR2 SNEGSKA (reference sequence). The CDR3 runs to 13 residues. V was clipped by 6 bases and J by 11 bases; unmatched bases: 11. The DNA for the CDR3 is TGCAGTGCGATGGAGGGACTAGCGGGCCGTGAGTACTTC. Translating gives CSAMEGLAGREYF.

This clonotype was seen at least ten times. Within a library made for alpha chains, this beta chain is off target, and its count is uninformative. The chain couples TRBV7-9 to TRBJ2-7; D gene unclear. Germline-derived CDR1 and CDR2 are SEHNR and FQNEAQ (reference sequence). CDR3 length: 15 residues. With 3 bases removed from V and 4 bases from J, the gap between germline ends came to 16 bases. For the CDR3, the DNA is TGTGCCAGCAGCTTCGGTTTGAGTTCTCGGTACGAGCAGTACTTC. Its translation is CASSFGLSSRYEQYF.

Ten or more counts support this clonotype. This beta chain is a stray sequence in a library constructed for alpha chains; its clone size is not meaningful. The V and J genes are TRBV10-3 and TRBJ2-3, with 11 bases aligning to TRBD1. Germline V gene sequence: CDR1 ENHRY, CDR2 SYGVKD. This CDR3 contains 14 residues. V trimming: 10 bases; J trimming: 4 bases; junction bases outside the gene matches: 7. The CDR3 DNA is TGTGCCACCCGGGGACAGGGGGGCCCAGATACGCAGTATTTT. Its protein product is CATRGQGGPDTQYF.

Many counts were recorded for this clonotype. Because the library targeted alpha chains, this beta chain is an off-target read whose size means little. The chain uses TRBV3-1 and TRBJ1-1; D gene ambiguous. CDR3 length: 14 residues. Germline V gene lookup returns CDR1 LGHDT and CDR2 YNNKEL (reference sequence). V dropped 0 bases and J dropped 6 bases, with 11 bases sitting between them. The chain's CDR3 is CASSQDLRAPEAFF. In DNA, the CDR3 is TGTGCCAGCAGCCAAGATCTTAGGGCCCCTGAAGCTTTCTTT.

This clonotype is deemed medium-sized (0.01 to 0.1%). This beta chain lies outside the target of a library built for alpha chains; its clone size means little. This sequence joins TRBV19 and TRBJ1-4; no firm D call. The CDR3 is made up of 13 amino acids. Germline values: CDR1 LNHDA, CDR2 SQIVND (reference sequence). With 9 bases removed from V and 2 bases from J, the gap between germline ends came to 10 bases. In nucleotides, the CDR3 is TGTGCCAGCCTCGGAGGGACTAATGAAAAACTGTTTTTT. Protein: CASLGGTNEKLFF.

This clonotype qualifies as medium-sized (0.01 to 0.1%). This beta chain is an off-target read within a library intended for alpha chains, so its frequency means little. Written as DNA, the CDR3 is TGTGCCAGCAGCCAAGAGGGGGTATACGGCTACACCTTC. Translation gives CASSQEGVYGYTF. This rearrangement joins TRBV4-2 to TRBJ1-2; D perhaps matches TRBD1 (5 bases). Germline lookup yields CDR1 LGHNA and CDR2 YNFKEQ. The CDR3 is 13 amino acids. Trimming shortened V by 0 bases and J by 8 bases, and 10 bases separated the two germline ends.

This clonotype is medium-sized within its sample. This beta chain came through as a stray read in a library set up for alpha chains, and its size says little. The CDR3 spells CSVEREAGETQYF. In DNA, the CDR3 is TGCAGCGTTGAAAGGGAGGCGGGAGAGACCCAGTACTTC. The chain links TRBV29-1 to TRBJ2-5, with D possibly matching TRBD2 (6 bases). This CDR3 spans 13 amino acids. The ends were cut back, 2 bases at V and 4 bases at J, with 11 bases in the middle. Looked up from germline, CDR1 is SQVTM and CDR2 is ANQGSEA.

In its sample, this clonotype was seen many times. Found in a library prepared for alpha chains, this beta chain is an off-target read, and its abundance has little meaning. The CDR3 here is CASRRYPSEAFF. CDR3 nucleotides: TGTGCCAGCAGAAGGTACCCCAGTGAAGCTTTCTTT. The V gene is TRBV12-3 or TRBV12-4, the J gene TRBJ1-1, with D unclear. The V gene lost 6 bases and the J gene lost 7 bases, with 12 bases spanning the gap. CDR3 length: 12 amino acids.

This clonotype occurred many times. This beta chain lies outside the target of a library built for alpha chains; its clone size means little. The chain has TRBV20-1 and TRBJ2-5; D gene ambiguous. This CDR3 is 15 amino acids long. Trimming took off 0 bases at V and 1 base at J, with 12 bases between the two ends. The V gene's germline CDR1 is DFQATT and CDR2 SNEGSKA (reference sequence). The CDR3 DNA reads TGCAGTGCTAGAGATCTCGCCCAGGCCCAAGAGACCCAGTACTTC. Translation: CSARDLAQAQETQYF.

This clonotype was seen many times. The library was designed around alpha chains, so this beta chain is a stray read whose abundance carries little weight. The chain recombines TRBV27 with TRBJ1-6, with D tentatively TRBD1 (6 bases). V was pared by 3 bases and J by 9 bases, with 15 bases between. In germline, CDR1 is MNHEY, CDR2 SMNVEV (reference sequence). The CDR3 is 15 residues long. The chain's CDR3 is CASSFQGRASSPLHF. CDR3 nucleotides: TGTGCCAGCAGTTTCCAGGGGCGAGCCTCTTCACCCCTCCACTTT.

This clonotype appeared many times. This beta chain was picked up by a library intended for alpha chains and is off target, so its count carries little meaning. This chain links TRBV14 with TRBJ1-5; a possible D gene is TRBD1 (5 bases). Trimming shortened V by 4 bases and J by 9 bases, and 13 bases separated the two germline ends. Per the germline V gene, CDR1 is SGHDN and CDR2 is FVKESK. This CDR3 contains 13 residues. This CDR3 reads CASSPGLGRPQHF. The DNA for the CDR3 is TGTGCCAGCAGCCCAGGGCTAGGGAGGCCCCAGCATTTT.

In this sample, this clonotype turned up a few times. This beta chain is off target for a library built for alpha chains, so its abundance means little. The chain carries TRBV19 and TRBJ1-1; no definite D call. V was shortened by 3 bases and J by 1 base, with 3 bases between the two germline ends. Germline V lookup: CDR1 LNHDA, CDR2 SQIVND (reference sequence). This CDR3 is 12 amino acids long. The CDR3 coding sequence is TGTGCCAGTAGTATCCAGAACACTGAAGCTTTCTTT. Its protein product is CASSIQNTEAFF.

This clonotype came up many times. Found in a library prepared for alpha chains, this beta chain is an off-target read, and its abundance has little meaning. CDR3 in amino acids: CASSQRTESYEQYF. The CDR3 region has the DNA TGTGCCAGCAGCCAAAGGACAGAATCCTACGAGCAGTACTTC. The gene calls are TRBV3-1 and TRBJ2-7; maybe TRBD1 (6 bases). Trimming cost V 2 bases and J 1 base, with 9 bases left between them. The CDR3 is 14 amino acids. The germline CDR1 and CDR2 sequences are LGHDT and YNNKEL (reference sequence).